This passage covers 27 T cell receptor beta chains from one sample sequenced in a study of human T cells and chemical hapten exposure. Time point indicated: patch test 2, 6 weeks after DPC sensitization. Treatment: therapeutic diphenylcyclopropenone sensitization with weekly scalp DPC. TCRdb reprocessed the RACE reads via MiXCR and lists one record per CDR3 protein. The profile shows 70,000 to 95,000 distinct CDR3 sequences, around 7% of them singletons. This material consisted of whole blood, taken in connection with sensitization to the hapten diphenylcyclopropenone (DPC). These receptor sequences come from a woman between 25 and 40 years old with alopecia areata. Some clones in this sample may be carry-over from other donors' samples.

The chain is built from TRBV29-1 and TRBJ1-1; D perhaps matches TRBD1 (5 bases). CDR1 is SQVTM, CDR2 ANQGSEA, per germline. The CDR3 has 13 residues. The CDR3 spells CSGRTGMNTEAFF. The CDR3 bases are TGCAGTGGTAGAACAGGAATGAACACTGAAGCTTTCTTT.

At least ten counts were recorded for this clonotype. The chain joins TRBV27 to TRBJ2-7; D possibly corresponds to TRBD2 (6 bases). This CDR3 comprises 15 residues. Trimming cost V 6 bases and J 4 bases, with 19 bases left between them. In germline, CDR1 is MNHEY, CDR2 SMNVEV (reference sequence). CDR3 sequence reads: CASSLLMLGGYEQYF. In DNA form, the CDR3 reads TGTGCCAGCAGCCTCCTAATGCTCGGAGGGTACGAGCAGTACTTC.

This clonotype was recorded at least ten times. V is TRBV20-1 and J is TRBJ1-6, with TRBD1 identical over 9 bases. The CDR3 extends over 14 amino acids. V shed 3 bases and J 9 bases; nucleotides not matched to a gene: 6. Germline CDR1 reads DFQATT; CDR2 reads SNEGSKA (reference sequence). As DNA, the CDR3 is TGCAGTGCTAGGCACAGGGGGCTGGCTTCACCCCTCCACTTT. Translation: CSARHRGLASPLHF.

The chain links TRBV5-1 to TRBJ2-5; 15 bases are shared with TRBD2. The CDR3 length is 19 residues. The J segment lost 1 base and the V segment lost 1 base, leaving 8 bases of the junction unmatched. Germline V lookup: CDR1 SGHRS, CDR2 YFSETQ. CDR3 loop: CASSLPRTSGGDFQETQYF. The CDR3 nucleotides are TGCGCCAGCAGCTTGCCCCGGACTAGCGGGGGGGATTTCCAAGAGACCCAGTACTTC. Full variable domain (missing parts from reference TRBV5-1 and TRBJ2-5): KAGVTQTPRYLIKTRGQQVTLSCSPISGHRSVSWYQQTPGQGLQFLFEYFSETQRNKGNFPGRFSGRQFSNSRSEMNVSTLELGDSALYLCASSLPRTSGGDFQETQYFGPGTRLLVL.

This clonotype was observed many times. The chain carries TRBV7-6 and TRBJ1-6; the D is unclear. With 6 bases removed from V and 8 bases from J, the gap between germline ends came to 11 bases. The CDR3 runs 13 residues. The germline CDR1 and CDR2 sequences are SGHVS and FNYEAQ. The CDR3: CASRAGVDSPLHF. In DNA form, the CDR3 reads TGTGCCAGCAGGGCGGGAGTAGATTCACCCCTCCACTTT.

The chain links TRBV12-3 or TRBV12-4 to TRBJ1-1; D might be TRBD1 (6 bases). The CDR3 extends over 14 amino acids. With 3 bases removed from V and 4 bases from J, the gap between germline ends came to 12 bases. This CDR3 reads CASSFKGGSTEAFF. In DNA form, the CDR3 reads TGTGCCAGCAGTTTTAAAGGGGGATCCACTGAAGCTTTCTTT.

This clonotype has ten or more counts. The J gene is TRBJ2-3, the V gene TRBV3-1, with D possibly TRBD1 on 7 matching bases. The germline V gene has CDR1 LGHDT and CDR2 YNNKEL (reference sequence). The CDR3 extends over 18 amino acids. The ends were cut back, 1 base at V and 3 bases at J, with 20 bases in the middle. DNA of the CDR3: TGTGCCAGCAGCCAAGGTATCTTGGAGGGGGCGGGGACAGATACGCAGTATTTT. Amino acid sequence: CASSQGILEGAGTDTQYF.

This clonotype was counted ten times or more. The genes are TRBV6-5 and TRBJ2-1; 8 bases align to TRBD1. Trimming at V came to 6 bases and at J to 2 bases, leaving 6 bases not matched to a gene. The germline CDR1 and CDR2 sequences are MNHEY and SVGAGI. The CDR3 has 15 residues. CDR3 DNA: TGTGCCAGCAGCCGCGGGACAGGAACCTACAATGAGCAGTTCTTC. Residues: CASSRGTGTYNEQFF.

This clonotype was recorded many times. V is TRBV4-1 and J is TRBJ2-7; the D call may be TRBD1 or TRBD2 (5 bases each). Deletions cut 1 base from V and 3 bases from J, with 16 bases between. CDR1 MGHRA and CDR2 YSYEKL come from the germline V gene. This CDR3 is 16 amino acids long. CDR3 nucleotides: TGCGCCAGCAGCCAAGTTGGGGCAGGAGGATTCTACGAGCAGTACTTC. It encodes CASSQVGAGGFYEQYF.

This clonotype was recorded many times. CDR3 DNA sequence: TGTGCCAGCAGCCAAATACGGACAGGGGGCACAGATACGCAGTATTTT. Translated, it gives CASSQIRTGGTDTQYF. This sequence joins TRBV4-2 and TRBJ2-3; 9 nucleotides align to TRBD1. Germline CDR1 and CDR2: LGHNA and YNFKEQ. The CDR3 has 16 amino acids. The V gene end was trimmed by 2 bases and the J gene end by 1 base; junction bases not matched to a gene: 4.

This clonotype was observed at least ten times. The J gene is TRBJ1-2, the V gene TRBV18, with a weak D call TRBD1 (5 bases). Germline values: CDR1 KGHSH, CDR2 LQKENI. The germline V and J ends were trimmed by 6 bases and 2 bases, with 13 bases remaining between them. The CDR3 totals 14 residues. CDR3 nucleotide sequence: TGTGCCAGCTCCCCCGAGACAGCAAACTATGGCTACACCTTC. Protein product: CASSPETANYGYTF.

This clonotype was seen at least ten times. The V call is TRBV12-3 or TRBV12-4, the J call TRBJ1-2; D remains ambiguous. This CDR3 spans 13 amino acids. Trimming took off 6 bases at V and 8 bases at J, with 16 bases between the two ends. In nucleotides, the CDR3 is TGTGCCAGCAGCAGGAACCTGGAGGCCGGCTACACCTTC. Its protein product is CASSRNLEAGYTF.

This clonotype has at least ten counts. This chain uses TRBV5-1 with TRBJ2-5; the match to TRBD1 covers 8 bases. Germline CDR1 SGHRS, CDR2 YFSETQ. The CDR3 is 15 residues long. V lost 4 bases and J lost 5; bases outside the gene matches: 10. CDR3: CASSQDTGGLETQYF. CDR3 in DNA: TGCGCCAGCAGCCAAGATACAGGGGGGCTCGAGACCCAGTACTTC.

Regarding this clonotype: Given a much more abundant clone one base away, this may be a read error. V gene TRBV20-1 combines with J gene TRBJ2-7; D tentatively reads TRBD1 or TRBD2 (6 bases each). Per germline, CDR1 DFQATT and CDR2 SNEGSKA (reference sequence). This CDR3 is built from 14 residues. Trimming took 3 bases from V and 2 from J, leaving 14 bases between them. CDR3 sequence: CSASVVGGTYEQYF. Here the CDR3 DNA reads TGCAGTGCTAGCGTGGTGGGGGGCACCTACGAGCAGTACTTC.

The chain employs TRBV30 and TRBJ2-7; no firm D call. Germline V gives CDR1 GTSNPN, CDR2 SVGIG (reference sequence). The V gene lost 0 bases and the J gene lost 1 base, with 7 bases spanning the gap. CDR3 size: 13 residues. As DNA, the CDR3 is TGTGCCTGGAGTGTACAAGGGTCCTACGAGCAGTACTTC. Encoded protein: CAWSVQGSYEQYF.

This clonotype was seen at least ten times. The chain couples TRBV12-3 or TRBV12-4 to TRBJ2-3; D is uncertain. CDR3 length equals 16 residues. The ends were cut back, 2 bases at V and 1 base at J, with 13 bases in the middle. The CDR3 nucleotides are TGTGCCAGCAGTTTAAGGCCCGAGCGACGCACAGATACGCAGTATTTT. It yields the protein CASSLRPERRTDTQYF.

Details on this clonotype: Since a much larger clone is just one base distant, this may be a read error. The genes are TRBV2 and TRBJ2-5, with unresolved D. The germline V gene encodes CDR1 SNHLY and CDR2 FYNNEI. The CDR3 has 12 residues. CDR3 nucleotide sequence: TGTGCCGGCAGTGAGGACCCCGGGACCCAGTACTTC. Encoded protein: CAGSEDPGTQYF. Full variable domain (outside the CDR3, taken from reference TRBV2 and TRBJ2-5): EPEVTQTPSHQVTQMGQEVILRCVPISNHLYFYWYRQILGQKVEFLVSFYNNEISEKSEIFDDQFSVERPDGSNFTLKIRSTKLEDSAMYFCAGSEDPGTQYFGPGTRLLVL.

This clonotype was seen ten or more times. The rearrangement links TRBV29-1 to TRBJ2-3; 12 bases are shared with TRBD2. The CDR3 consists of 12 residues. Germline trimming cut 6 bases from V and 7 bases from J; bases unmatched to any gene: 2. Per the germline V gene, CDR1 is SQVTM and CDR2 is ANQGSEA. This CDR3 is CSVGTSGYTQYF. The CDR3 region has the DNA TGCAGCGTCGGGACTAGCGGGTATACGCAGTATTTT.

This clonotype was seen a handful of times. The chain employs TRBV3-1 and TRBJ2-7; 8 bases agree with TRBD2. This CDR3 spans 13 amino acids. With 4 bases clipped from V and 6 bases from J, the junction kept 5 bases outside the gene matches. Germline V gives CDR1 LGHDT, CDR2 YNNKEL (reference sequence). In DNA form, the CDR3 reads TGTGCCAGCAGCCCTGGACTAGCCATCGAGCAGTACTTC. Protein product: CASSPGLAIEQYF.

This clonotype was seen at least ten times. This chain links TRBV4-2 with TRBJ2-7; 9 nucleotides line up with TRBD1. The trim removed 1 base at V and 6 bases at J, leaving 4 bases unmatched. Germline CDR1 LGHNA, CDR2 YNFKEQ. The length of the CDR3 is 14 residues. The CDR3 DNA reads TGTGCCAGCAGCCAAGTACAGGGGGCGGGCGAGCAGTACTTC. Its protein is CASSQVQGAGEQYF.

The table lists this clonotype with many counts. The chain employs TRBV6-6 and TRBJ1-2; 7 positions agree with TRBD1. The CDR3 has 14 amino acids. With 6 bases clipped from V and 6 bases from J, the junction kept 10 bases outside the gene matches. Germline CDR1 reads MNHNY; CDR2 reads SVGAGI (reference sequence). In nucleotides, the CDR3 is TGTGCCAGCAGCCTTAGACAGGGCATGGATGGCTACACCTTC. Protein: CASSLRQGMDGYTF.

This clonotype was observed many times. The genes are TRBV3-1 and TRBJ1-2; no clear D. Germline CDR1 LGHDT, CDR2 YNNKEL (reference sequence). CDR3 length: 17 residues. V was cut by 4 bases and J by 2 bases, with 20 bases left in between. The chain's CDR3 is CASSPYFSGVQNYGYTF. CDR3 DNA: TGTGCCAGCAGCCCTTATTTCTCCGGGGTCCAAAACTATGGCTACACCTTC. The whole variable domain, filled in from reference TRBV3-1 and TRBJ1-2, reads DTAVSQTPKYLVTQMGNDKSIKCEQNLGHDTMYWYKQDSKKFLKIMFSYNNKELIINETVPNRFSPKSPDKAHLNLHINSLELGDSAVYFCASSPYFSGVQNYGYTFGSGTRLTVV.

This rearrangement joins TRBV2 to TRBJ1-2, with TRBD1 matching 7 bases. CDR3 length equals 11 residues. Germline loops: CDR1 SNHLY, CDR2 FYNNEI. The V and J ends lost 9 bases and 7 bases, in that order; junction bases with no gene match: 5. The CDR3 reads CASHRGGGYTF. CDR3 sequence (DNA): TGTGCCAGTCACAGGGGTGGTGGCTACACCTTC. The full variable domain, its missing parts supplied by reference TRBV2 and TRBJ1-2, is EPEVTQTPSHQVTQMGQEVILRCVPISNHLYFYWYRQILGQKVEFLVSFYNNEISEKSEIFDDQFSVERPDGSNFTLKIRSTKLEDSAMYFCASHRGGGYTFGSGTRLTVV.

This clonotype has a count of ten or more. In nucleotides, the CDR3 is TGCAGTGCTCAGACAGGGCTAGGACCCCTTGGAGAGACCCAGTACTTC. Translation gives CSAQTGLGPLGETQYF. The chain links TRBV20-1 to TRBJ2-5, with 7 bases identical to TRBD1. Germline-derived CDR1 and CDR2 are DFQATT and SNEGSKA (reference sequence). The CDR3 runs to 16 residues. Trimming took 5 bases from V and 4 from J; bases not matched to a gene: 16.

This clonotype came up a few times. The rearrangement joins TRBV19 to TRBJ1-2; 9 bases fit TRBD1. CDR3 size: 15 residues. Per germline, CDR1 LNHDA and CDR2 SQIVND (reference sequence). V lost 5 bases and J lost 2; bases outside the gene matches: 6. In DNA form, the CDR3 reads TGTGCCAGTAGTTCGGGACAGGGCGCAAACTATGGCTACACCTTC. Amino acid sequence: CASSSGQGANYGYTF.

This rearrangement joins TRBV29-1 to TRBJ2-2; no reliable D call. The CDR3 extends over 13 amino acids. The V and J ends lost 3 bases and 3 bases respectively, with 8 bases between them. Germline V gene data show CDR1 as SQVTM and CDR2 as ANQGSEA. CDR3 sequence reads: CSVDLHDTGELFF. The CDR3 DNA is TGCAGCGTTGATCTACACGACACCGGGGAGCTGTTTTTT.

This clonotype was observed many times. The chain joins TRBV7-2 to TRBJ2-6; unclear D gene. The CDR3 contains 15 residues. From germline, CDR1 is SGHTA and CDR2 FQGNSA. Trimming cost V 2 bases and J 0 bases, with 5 bases left between them. As DNA, the CDR3 is TGTGCCAGCAGCTTATTTGGCTCTGGGGCCAACGTCCTGACTTTC. Protein sequence: CASSLFGSGANVLTF. The full variable domain, with the rest looked up from reference TRBV7-2 and TRBJ2-6, is GAGVSQSPSNKVTEKGKDVELRCDPISGHTALYWYRQSLGQGLEFLIYFQGNSAPDKSGLPSDRFSAERTGGSVSTLTIQRTQQEDSAVYLCASSLFGSGANVLTFGAGSRLTVL.